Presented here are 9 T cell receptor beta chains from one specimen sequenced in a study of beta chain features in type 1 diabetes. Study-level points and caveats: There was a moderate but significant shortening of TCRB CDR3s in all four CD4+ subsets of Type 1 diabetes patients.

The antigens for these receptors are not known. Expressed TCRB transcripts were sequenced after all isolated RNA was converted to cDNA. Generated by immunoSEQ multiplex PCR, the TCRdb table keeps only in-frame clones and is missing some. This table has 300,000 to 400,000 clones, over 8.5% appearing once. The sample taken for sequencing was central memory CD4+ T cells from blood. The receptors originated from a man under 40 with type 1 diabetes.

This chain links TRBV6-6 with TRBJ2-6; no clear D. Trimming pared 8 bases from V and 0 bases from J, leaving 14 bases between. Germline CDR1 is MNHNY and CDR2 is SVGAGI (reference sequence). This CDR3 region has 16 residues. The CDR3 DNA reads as TGTGCCAGCTGCGACCCACCTAGCTCTGGGGCCAACGTCCTGACTTTC. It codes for CASCDPPSSGANVLTF.

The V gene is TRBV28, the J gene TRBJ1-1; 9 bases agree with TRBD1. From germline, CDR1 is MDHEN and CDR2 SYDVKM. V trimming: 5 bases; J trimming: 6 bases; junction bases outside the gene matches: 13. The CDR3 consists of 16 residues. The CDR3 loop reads CASSGSQGAGFPEAFF. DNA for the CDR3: TGTGCCAGCAGTGGTTCACAGGGGGCCGGCTTTCCTGAAGCTTTCTTT.

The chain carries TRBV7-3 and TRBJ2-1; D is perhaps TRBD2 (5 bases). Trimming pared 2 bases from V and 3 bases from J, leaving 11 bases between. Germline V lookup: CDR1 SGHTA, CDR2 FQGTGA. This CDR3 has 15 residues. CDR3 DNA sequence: TGTGCCAGCAGCTTAGGGAGCGGCGGCTACAATGAGCAGTTCTTC. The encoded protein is CASSLGSGGYNEQFF.

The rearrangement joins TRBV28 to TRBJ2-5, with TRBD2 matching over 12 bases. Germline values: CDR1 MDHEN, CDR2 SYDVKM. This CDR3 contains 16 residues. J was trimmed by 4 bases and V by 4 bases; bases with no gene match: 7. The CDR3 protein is CASSSPGLAGRETQYF. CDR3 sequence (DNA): TGTGCCAGCAGTTCACCCGGACTAGCGGGACGAGAGACCCAGTACTTC.

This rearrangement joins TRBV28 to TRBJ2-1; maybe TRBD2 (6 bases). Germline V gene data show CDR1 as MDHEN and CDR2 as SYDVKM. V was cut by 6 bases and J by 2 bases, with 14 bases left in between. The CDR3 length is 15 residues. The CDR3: CASSLLANAYNEQFF. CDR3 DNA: TGTGCCAGCAGCCTACTAGCTAATGCCTACAATGAGCAGTTCTTC. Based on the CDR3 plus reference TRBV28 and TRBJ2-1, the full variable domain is DVKVTQSSRYLVKRTGEKVFLECVQDMDHENMFWYRQDPGLGLRLIYFSYDVKMKEKGDIPEGYSVSREKKERFSLILESASTNQTSMYLCASSLLANAYNEQFFGPGTRLTVL.

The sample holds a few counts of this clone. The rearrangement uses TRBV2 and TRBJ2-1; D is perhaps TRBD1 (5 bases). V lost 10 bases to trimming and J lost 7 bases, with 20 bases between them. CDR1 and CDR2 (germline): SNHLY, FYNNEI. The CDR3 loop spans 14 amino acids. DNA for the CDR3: TGTGCCACCTCCTCCCAAGGGGTCGCAAATGAGCAGTTCTTC. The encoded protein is CATSSQGVANEQFF. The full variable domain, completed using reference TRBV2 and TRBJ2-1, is EPEVTQTPSHQVTQMGQEVILRCVPISNHLYFYWYRQILGQKVEFLVSFYNNEISEKSEIFDDQFSVERPDGSNFTLKIRSTKLEDSAMYFCATSSQGVANEQFFGPGTRLTVL.

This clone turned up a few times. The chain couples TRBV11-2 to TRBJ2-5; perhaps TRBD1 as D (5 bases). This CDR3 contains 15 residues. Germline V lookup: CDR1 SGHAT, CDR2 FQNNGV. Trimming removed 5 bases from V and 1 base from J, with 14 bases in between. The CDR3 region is CASSAAQGSQETQYF. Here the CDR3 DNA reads TGTGCCAGCAGCGCAGCCCAGGGTTCCCAAGAGACCCAGTACTTC. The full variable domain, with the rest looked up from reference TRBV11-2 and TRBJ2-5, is EAGVAQSPRYKIIEKRQSVAFWCNPISGHATLYWYQQILGQGPKLLIQFQNNGVVDDSQLPKDRFSAERLKGVDSTLKIQPAKLEDSAVYLCASSAAQGSQETQYFGPGTRLLVL.

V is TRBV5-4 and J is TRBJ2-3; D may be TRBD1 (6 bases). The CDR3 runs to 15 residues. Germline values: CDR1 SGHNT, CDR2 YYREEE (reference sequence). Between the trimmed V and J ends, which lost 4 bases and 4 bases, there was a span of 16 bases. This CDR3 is CASSAGSRGSDTQYF. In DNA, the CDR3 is TGTGCCAGCAGCGCCGGAAGCAGGGGCTCAGATACGCAGTATTTT.

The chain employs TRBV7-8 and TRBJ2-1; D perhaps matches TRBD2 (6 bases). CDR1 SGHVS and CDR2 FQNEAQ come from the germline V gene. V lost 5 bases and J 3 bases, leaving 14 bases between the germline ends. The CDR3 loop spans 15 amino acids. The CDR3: CASSPWTGGYNEQFF. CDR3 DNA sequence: TGTGCCAGCAGCCCCTGGACCGGGGGCTACAATGAGCAGTTCTTC.